The text below deals with one T cell receptor beta chain. Primers included in the PCR were 60 Vbeta and 13 Jbeta primers. TCRdb's table, derived via immunoSEQ multiplex PCR, lists solely in-frame clones and lacks some. The table has about 170,000 clones, approximately 67% seen once. This specimen belongs to a study of cytomegalovirus exposure and HLA in healthy donors. The length of the CDR3 is 13 residues. The J segment lost 6 bases and the V segment lost 5 bases, leaving 6 bases of the junction unmatched. In germline, CDR1 is SGHTA, CDR2 FQGNSA. The sequenced sample was PBMCs. The clonotype originates from a man aged 40-49 years in good health and CMV-seronegative. This rearrangement joins TRBV7-2 to TRBJ2-7; the match to TRBD2 covers 8 bases. The CDR3 loop is CASSLQRETEQYF. The CDR3 bases are TGTGCCAGCAGCCTCCAGCGGGAGACCGAGCAGTACTTC. Complete variable domain (other parts from reference TRBV7-2 and TRBJ2-7): GAGVSQSPSNKVTEKGKDVELRCDPISGHTALYWYRQSLGQGLEFLIYFQGNSAPDKSGLPSDRFSAERTGGSVSTLTIQRTQQEDSAVYLCASSLQRETEQYFGPGTRLTVT.